This entry lists 27 T cell receptor beta chains sequenced from one sample in a study of cytomegalovirus exposure and HLA in healthy donors. Use of 60 Vbeta and 13 Jbeta primers characterized the PCR. Profiling relied on immunoSEQ multiplex PCR, and the TCRdb table lists in-frame clones only, not all of them. The sample lists more than 140,000 clones; roughly 76% were seen once. Sequencing was performed on PBMCs. The receptors were gathered from a female donor in good health and CMV-seronegative.

The chain joins TRBV6-6 to TRBJ2-7; 7 bases agree with TRBD1. Germline V gene data show CDR1 as MNHNY and CDR2 as SVGAGI (reference sequence). This CDR3 is built from 14 residues. Losses at the gene ends were 5 bases for V and 2 bases for J; bases not matched to a gene: 6. The CDR3 nucleotides read TGTGCCAGCAGTGCGACAGGGATTGCCTACGAGCAGTACTTC. Encoded protein: CASSATGIAYEQYF.

The chain has TRBV30 and TRBJ2-7; TRBD2 matches 8 bases. V shed 2 bases and J 5 bases; nucleotides not matched to a gene: 11. CDR1 is GTSNPN and CDR2 is SVGIG in the germline V gene (reference sequence). There are 15 residues in the CDR3. Here the CDR3 DNA reads TGTGCCTGGAGTCCCCAGGCGGGAGGCCCCGACGAGCAGTACTTC. Translation gives CAWSPQAGGPDEQYF.

The chain has TRBV21-1 and TRBJ2-3; TRBD2, the table's D call, lacks a check against the DNA. TRBV21-1 is tagged as a pseudogene. This CDR3 has 14 amino acids. CDR3 bases: TGTGCCAGCAGCTCCGAGAGGATCCCAGATACGCAGTATTTT. Its translation: CASSSERIPDTQYF.

V usage is TRBV6-5 and J usage is TRBJ1-1; 7 bases are shared with TRBD1. The length of the CDR3 is 16 residues. Germline V CDR1 and CDR2: MNHEY, SVGAGI. After removal of 1 base from V and 0 bases from J, the junction contained 5 bases not matched to a gene. CDR3: CASSYWGQPLNTEAFF. The CDR3 DNA sequence: TGTGCCAGCAGTTACTGGGGACAGCCTTTGAACACTGAAGCTTTCTTT.

The V and J genes are TRBV9 and TRBJ2-1, with D uncertain. The CDR3 spans 13 residues. The V end lost 4 bases, the J end lost 0 bases, and 5 bases lay between the germline ends. Per the germline V gene, CDR1 is SGDLS and CDR2 is YYNGEE. In nucleotides, the CDR3 is TGTGCCAGCAGCCGTCCCTCCTACAATGAGCAGTTCTTC. Translating it yields CASSRPSYNEQFF.

The chain is built from TRBV19 and TRBJ2-1; 11 bases match TRBD2. J lost 3 bases, V lost 6 bases, and 1 base had no gene match. From germline, CDR1 is LNHDA and CDR2 SQIVND (reference sequence). This CDR3 comprises 14 residues. CDR3 loop: CASRTSGNYNEQFF. Here the CDR3 DNA reads TGTGCCAGTAGGACTAGCGGGAACTACAATGAGCAGTTCTTC.

This clone was recorded a few times. V usage is TRBV4-1 and J usage is TRBJ2-1; TRBD2 matches at 11 bases. Germline V gives CDR1 MGHRA, CDR2 YSYEKL. The CDR3 sequence is 18 residues long. With 3 bases clipped from V and 4 bases from J, the junction kept 11 bases outside the gene matches. Here the CDR3 DNA reads TGCGCCAGCAGCCAGATTAGCGGGAGGGCCCGTGCGTACAATGAGCAGTTCTTC. Translating it yields CASSQISGRARAYNEQFF.

This clone occurred a few times. The rearrangement uses TRBV9 and TRBJ1-1, with 8 bases aligning to TRBD1. The CDR3 is 15 residues long. Germline V gene sequence: CDR1 SGDLS, CDR2 YYNGEE. V shed 2 bases, J shed 1 base, and the junction held 4 bases outside the gene matches. In DNA form, the CDR3 reads TGTGCCAGCAGCGTTGCAGGGGGCAGGAACACTGAAGCTTTCTTT. Protein product: CASSVAGGRNTEAFF.

The chain links TRBV7-2 to TRBJ2-3; D possibly corresponds to TRBD2 (7 bases). In germline, CDR1 is SGHTA, CDR2 FQGNSA. The CDR3 has 17 amino acids. The germline V and J ends were trimmed by 5 bases and 2 bases, with 20 bases remaining between them. CDR3 protein: CASSPRNSGGFTDTQYF. In DNA form, the CDR3 reads TGTGCCAGCAGCCCCAGAAATTCGGGGGGCTTCACAGATACGCAGTATTTT.

The chain joins TRBV28 to TRBJ2-5; D uncertain. The DNA end favors TRBJ2-7, so the J call may be wrong. CDR3 size: 11 residues. In germline, CDR1 is MDHEN, CDR2 SYDVKM. CDR3 amino acids: CASSFSNEQYF. The CDR3 DNA reads as TGTGCCAGCAGTTTCTCTAACGAGCAGTACTTC.

The chain is built from TRBV5-1 and TRBJ2-3; D may be TRBD2 (5 bases). The ends were cut back, 7 bases at V and 10 bases at J, with 19 bases in the middle. This CDR3 is built from 13 residues. CDR1 and CDR2 from the germline V gene are SGHRS and YFSETQ. CDR3 nucleotide sequence: TGCGCCAGCGCCCCCACCTGGATGGGAGCGCAGTATTTT. Translated: CASAPTWMGAQYF.

The chain is built from TRBV5-1 and TRBJ2-5, with D possibly being TRBD1 (7 bases). The tail of the sequence fits TRBJ2-7 better, so the J call may be wrong. Germline V gene sequence: CDR1 SGHRS, CDR2 YFSETQ. CDR3 length: 17 residues. The CDR3 is CASSPRLSRGEGYEQYF. CDR3 DNA sequence: TGCGCCAGCAGTCCACGCTTAAGCAGGGGGGAAGGGTACGAGCAGTACTTC.

The chain combines TRBV27 with TRBJ2-1, with 7 bases aligning to TRBD1. Germline-derived CDR1 and CDR2 are MNHEY and SMNVEV (reference sequence). V shed 5 bases and J 4 bases; nucleotides not matched to a gene: 8. This CDR3 contains 15 residues. The CDR3 DNA reads as TGTGCCAGCAGTCGAGGGACAGCGGTTTACAATGAGCAGTTCTTC. Protein: CASSRGTAVYNEQFF.

This clone was found a few times. V and J are TRBV28 and TRBJ1-1, with D perhaps matching TRBD1 (6 bases). Trimming cost V 3 bases and J 1 base, with 15 bases left between them. The CDR3 loop spans 16 amino acids. The germline CDR1 and CDR2 sequences are MDHEN and SYDVKM. CDR3 sequence (DNA): TGTGCCAGCAGTTTCGATGGGGGCAGGGGGAACACTGAAGCTTTCTTT. Translated: CASSFDGGRGNTEAFF.

The V call is TRBV6-5, the J call TRBJ1-1; a weak D match, TRBD1 (5 bases). The V gene lost 6 bases and the J gene lost 3 bases, with 11 bases spanning the gap. CDR1 is MNHEY, CDR2 SVGAGI, per germline. The CDR3 is made up of 13 amino acids. CDR3 loop: CASSQGLHTEAFF. CDR3 DNA: TGTGCCAGCAGCCAGGGACTGCACACTGAAGCTTTCTTT.

The V and J genes are TRBV5-1 and TRBJ1-2; 11 nucleotides agree with TRBD1. The germline V gene encodes CDR1 SGHRS and CDR2 YFSETQ. V shed 4 bases and J 5 bases; nucleotides not matched to a gene: 7. This CDR3 spans 15 amino acids. The CDR3 sequence is CASSPGQGALYGYTF. CDR3 bases: TGCGCCAGCAGCCCCGGACAGGGGGCGCTTTATGGCTACACCTTC.

The V gene is TRBV5-1, the J gene TRBJ2-1, with 9 bases aligning to TRBD2. Trimming at V came to 0 bases and at J to 9 bases, leaving 7 bases not matched to a gene. Germline V gene sequence: CDR1 SGHRS, CDR2 YFSETQ. The CDR3 is made up of 15 amino acids. The CDR3: CASSLVSGSRVEQFF. CDR3 DNA sequence: TGCGCCAGCAGCTTGGTTAGCGGGAGTCGGGTTGAGCAGTTCTTC. The full variable domain, in which reference TRBV5-1 and TRBJ2-1 provide the parts outside the CDR3, is KAGVTQTPRYLIKTRGQQVTLSCSPISGHRSVSWYQQTPGQGLQFLFEYFSETQRNKGNFPGRFSGRQFSNSRSEMNVSTLELGDSALYLCASSLVSGSRVEQFFGPGTRLTVL.

The rearrangement links TRBV6-7 to TRBJ2-5, with TRBD2 matching 9 bases. TRBV6-7 is given ORF status, its function remaining uncertain. V lost 7 bases, J lost 2 bases, and 5 bases stayed unmatched. This CDR3 is 14 amino acids long. The CDR3, as DNA: TGTGCCAGCAACCTAGCGGGGCAACAAGAGACCCAGTACTTC. This sequence encodes CASNLAGQQETQYF.

CDR3 sequence: CASSGRDRGSGGNTIYF. CDR3 coding DNA: TGTGCCAGCAGTGGCCGGGACAGGGGATCGGGAGGAAACACCATATATTTT. The chain combines TRBV28 with TRBJ1-3; 10 nucleotides line up with TRBD1. This CDR3 has 17 amino acids. Germline CDR1 is MDHEN and CDR2 is SYDVKM. After removal of 5 bases from V and 4 bases from J, the junction contained 11 bases not matched to a gene.

V is TRBV29-1 and J is TRBJ1-3, with D perhaps TRBD1 (5 bases). Germline CDR1 and CDR2: SQVTM and ANQGSEA. The CDR3 has 15 amino acids. Between the trimmed V and J ends, which lost 6 bases and 0 bases, there was a span of 15 bases. The CDR3 reads CSVGEGLSSGNTIYF. CDR3 coding DNA: TGCAGCGTGGGGGAGGGGTTAAGCTCTGGAAACACCATATATTTT.

For the CDR3, the DNA is TGTGCCAGCAGAACCCGGGACAGGGGATACGAGCAGTACTTC. The encoded protein is CASRTRDRGYEQYF. This rearrangement joins TRBV6-5 to TRBJ2-7; 10 bases align to TRBD1. The CDR3 contains 14 residues. The V gene's germline CDR1 is MNHEY and CDR2 SVGAGI. V was clipped by 6 bases and J by 4 bases; unmatched bases: 6.

The table lists this clone with a few counts. Other DNA sequences in this sample translate to the same CDR3. The chain links TRBV18 to TRBJ2-7, with D unresolved. CDR3 size: 12 residues. The V and J ends lost 6 bases and 0 bases respectively, with 6 bases between them. Germline assignment: CDR1 KGHSH and CDR2 LQKENI. CDR3 DNA: TGTGCCAGCTCGCCCAGCTCCTACGAGCAGTACTTC. Translating gives CASSPSSYEQYF. Looking up the rest from reference TRBV18 and TRBJ2-7 gives the full variable domain: NAGVMQNPRHLVRRRGQEARLRCSPMKGHSHVYWYRQLPEEGLKFMVYLQKENIIDESGMPKERFSAEFPKEGPSILRIQQVVRGDSAAYFCASSPSSYEQYFGPGTRLTVT.

V usage is TRBV5-6 and J usage is TRBJ1-2, with TRBD1 identical over 7 bases. Unmatched junction bases numbered 11, after V lost 4 bases and J lost 8 bases. This CDR3 is built from 14 residues. Germline V gene sequence: CDR1 SGHDT, CDR2 YYEEEE. The CDR3 coding sequence is TGTGCCAGCAGCGTCCTGACAGGGTGGGCGGGCTACACCTTC. It yields the protein CASSVLTGWAGYTF.

This clone has a handful of counts. The chain couples TRBV7-3 to TRBJ2-3; 7 bases agree with TRBD1. Germline CDR1 reads SGHTA; CDR2 reads FQGTGA. V was pared by 4 bases and J by 2 bases, with 3 bases of the junction left unmatched. CDR3 size: 14 residues. CDR3 nucleotides: TGTGCCAGCAGCTCCGGGACAGACACAGATACGCAGTATTTT. This sequence encodes CASSSGTDTDTQYF.

The chain couples TRBV9 to TRBJ1-1; possibly TRBD1 for D (5 bases). CDR3 size: 13 residues. Trimming shortened V by 3 bases and J by 2 bases, and 8 bases separated the two germline ends. Germline CDR1 SGDLS, CDR2 YYNGEE. The CDR3 coding sequence is TGTGCCAGCAGCGCGACAGACAACACTGAAGCTTTCTTT. It is translated as CASSATDNTEAFF.

The J gene is TRBJ2-1, the V gene TRBV10-1, with TRBD1 identical over 9 bases. The CDR3 is made up of 15 amino acids. CDR1 and CDR2 from the germline V gene are WNHNN and SYGVQD (reference sequence). J gave up 2 bases and V 6 bases, and 5 bases lay outside the gene matches. The CDR3 protein is CASSPGQGPYNEQFF. CDR3 in DNA: TGCGCCAGCAGCCCTGGACAGGGGCCCTACAATGAGCAGTTCTTC.

The chain couples TRBV5-4 to TRBJ1-1, with D uncertain. Trimming shortened V by 2 bases and J by 1 base, and 12 bases separated the two germline ends. The CDR3 sequence is 15 residues long. Looked up from germline, CDR1 is SGHNT and CDR2 is YYREEE (reference sequence). The CDR3 DNA is TGTGCCAGCAGCTTAGAGATGGCGGGGAACACTGAAGCTTTCTTT. Its translation is CASSLEMAGNTEAFF.